This T cell receptor (beta chain) was captured in a study of cytomegalovirus exposure and HLA in healthy donors. Across the whole study: As an earlier analysis found, 150 million to 200 million T cells yielded over 95 million unique TCR beta sequences.

The PCR made use of 60 Vbeta and 13 Jbeta primers. TCRdb keeps only in-frame clones here, not all; method: immunoSEQ multiplex PCR. Its table lists under 150,000 clones. Germline CDR1 is LNHDA and CDR2 is SQIVND (reference sequence). The CDR3 is 13 residues long. The V and J ends lost 4 bases and 10 bases respectively, with 16 bases between them. This clonotype was sampled from a woman aged 55-69 years in good health and CMV-seronegative. The gene calls are TRBV19 and TRBJ1-1; D might be TRBD1 (6 bases). Sequenced input: PBMCs. CDR3 residues: CASSTTTGSGAFF. The CDR3 coding sequence is TGTGCCAGTAGTACCACAACAGGGTCGGGAGCTTTCTTT.